The rows below give T cell receptor beta chains drawn from one sample of a study of blood T cell repertoires in COVID-19. Measured with immunoSEQ multiplex PCR; TCRdb has only the in-frame clones, and not every one. The table lists about 320,000 clones, about 82% of them singletons, with 7.2% in the top ten. Sequenced input: peripheral blood. The source of these receptors is a human donor in a cohort sampled during active COVID-19. Each CDR3 is given with its conserved first and last residue. D genes are given only for firm matches. The size of a clone is reported for some rows only, either as once, few or many, or as a class for expanded clones.

J gene	V gene	clone size	D gene	CDR3 DNA	CDR3 protein
TRBJ2-7	TRBV3-1/TRBV3-2	-	-	TGTGCCAGCAGCCCCCGTCTAGCGCGGGGTGGGTCCTACGAGCAGTACTTC	CASSPRLARGGSYEQYF
TRBJ2-1	TRBV5-5	-	TRBD2	TGTGCCAGCAGCTTTTCACTAGCGGGGGGGCCATACAATGAGCAGTTCTTC	CASSFSLAGGPYNEQFF
TRBJ2-3	TRBV4-1	-	TRBD2	TGCGCCAGCAGCCAGCTAGCGGGCTCTAGCACAGATACGCAGTATTTT	CASSQLAGSSTDTQYF
TRBJ1-2	TRBV9	-	-	TGTGCCAGCAGTACTACAGGATTAAGTGGCTACACCTTC	CASSTTGLSGYTF
TRBJ2-1	TRBV2	-	-	TGTGCCAGCAGGGGCCCCAGGGCGCCCTACAATGAGCAGTTCTTC	CASRGPRAPYNEQFF
TRBJ2-7	TRBV6-5	-	TRBD2	TGTGCCAGCTTACTAGCGGGGGTTGAGCAGTACTTC	CASLLAGVEQYF
TRBJ2-2	TRBV9	-	-	TGTGCCAGCAGCGCCTACTCCACCGGGGAGCTGTTTTTT	CASSAYSTGELFF
TRBJ1-2	TRBV7-8	-	TRBD1	TGTGCCAGCAGCGATGACAGGGGGCTATATGGCTACACCTTC	CASSDDRGLYGYTF
TRBJ1-2	TRBV2	-	TRBD1	TGTGCCAGCAGTACCGGACAGGGGAACTATGGCTACACCTTC	CASSTGQGNYGYTF
TRBJ2-7	TRBV11-2	few	-	TGTGCCAGCAGCTTAAGCAGGGGAATAAGGACGGTCCACGAGCAGTACTTC	CASSLSRGIRTVHEQYF
TRBJ1-5	TRBV6-2/TRBV6-3	-	-	TGTGCCAGCAGTTACAAGTCAGGGAATAGCAATCAGCCCCAGCATTTT	CASSYKSGNSNQPQHF
TRBJ1-3	TRBV7-2	few	-	TGTGCCAGCAGCTTAACACTCGGCGGGAACACCATATATTTT	CASSLTLGGNTIYF
TRBJ1-2	TRBV9	-	TRBD1	TGTGCCAGCCTGGACAGGGCCTATGGCTACACCTTC	CASLDRAYGYTF
TRBJ1-1	TRBV2	-	-	TGTGCCAGCAGGTCTACAGGGCTCACTGAAGCTTTCTTT	CASRSTGLTEAFF
TRBJ2-2	TRBV5-5	-	TRBD1	TGTGCCAGCAGCCTGGACCCCCAGGGGGCGAACACCGGGGAGCTGTTTTTT	CASSLDPQGANTGELFF
TRBJ1-1	TRBV6-5	-	TRBD1	TGTGCCAGCAGTTACCAGGGGGCCTACACTGAAGCTTTCTTT	CASSYQGAYTEAFF
TRBJ2-3	TRBV5-4	-	-	TGTGCCAGCAGCCAAGTACCGGGCACAGATACGCAGTATTTT	CASSQVPGTDTQYF
TRBJ1-1	TRBV7-6	-	TRBD1	TGTGCCAGCAGCTCCTCGACAGGGCTCGGGACTGAAGCTTTCTTT	CASSSSTGLGTEAFF
TRBJ2-3	TRBV5-4	-	TRBD1	TGTGCCAGCAGCCCCCTGGGACAGGGGGTGGGAGATACGCAGTATTTT	CASSPLGQGVGDTQYF
TRBJ1-5	TRBV2	once	-	TGTGCCATTCGTCGGGGTGGCAATCAGCCCCTGCATTTT	CAIRRGGNQPLHF
TRBJ2-5	TRBV7-3	many	-	TGTGCCAGCAGCTTAACGGGCAGACAAGAGACCCAGTACTTC	CASSLTGRQETQYF
TRBJ2-1	TRBV6-5	-	-	TGTGCCAGCAGTCCACAGGTGTTGTACAATGAGCAGTTCTTC	CASSPQVLYNEQFF
TRBJ2-2	TRBV2	-	TRBD1	TGTGCCAGCAGTACGGACAGGTTGGGCACCGGGGAGCTGTTTTTT	CASSTDRLGTGELFF
TRBJ1-6	TRBV24-1	-	-	TGTGCCACAGCGCGGGATTATAATTCACCCCTCCACTTT	CATARDYNSPLHF
TRBJ2-3	TRBV19	-	TRBD2	TGTGCCAGTAGTGGCCGAACTAGCGGGGATTCGCTGGATACGCAGTATTTT	CASSGRTSGDSLDTQYF
TRBJ2-7	TRBV2	-	TRBD1	TGTGCCAAGGGACAGGTCTACGAGCAGTACTTC	CAKGQVYEQYF
TRBJ2-1	TRBV19	-	-	TGTGCCAGTAGTATAGATGGGGGGGCCTCCCGAAATGAGCAGTTCTTC	CASSIDGGASRNEQFF
TRBJ2-7	TRBV7-8	-	TRBD1	TGTGCCAGCAGCTTACGGACAGGGAGACGAACCCTAACCTACGAGCAGTACTTC	CASSLRTGRRTLTYEQYF
TRBJ2-5	TRBV18	-	TRBD2	TGTGCCAGCTCACCAACTGGGACTAGCGGGGTTCTGGGAGAGACCCAGTACTTC	CASSPTGTSGVLGETQYF
TRBJ2-2	TRBV5-1	-	-	TGCGCCAGCAGCTTGGATAGGGAGCTGTTTTTT	CASSLDRELFF
TRBJ2-1	TRBV5-1	-	TRBD2	TGCGCCAGCAGCTTGGAAGCAAGCGGGGGCCCCCTGGGCAATGAGCAGTTCTTC	CASSLEASGGPLGNEQFF
TRBJ2-7	TRBV12-5	-	TRBD1	TGTGCTAGTGGTTTGGTGACAGGGAAATTATACGAGCAGTACTTC	CASGLVTGKLYEQYF
TRBJ2-1	TRBV18	few	TRBD2	TGTGCCAGCTCACCGGGCCAGCGGGGGGGTAGGAATGAGCAGTTCTTC	CASSPGQRGGRNEQFF
TRBJ2-5	TRBV10-3	-	-	TGTGCCATCTGTATCCGCCTGTCGGGGGAGACCCAGTACTTC	CAICIRLSGETQYF
TRBJ1-5	TRBV7-2	-	TRBD1	TGTGCCAGCAGCTTAAAACAGGGGGGTCAGCCCCAGCATTTT	CASSLKQGGQPQHF
TRBJ1-1	TRBV27	once	-	TGTGCCAGCAGTTTTCGTGGGCAAACTGAAGCTTTCTTT	CASSFRGQTEAFF
TRBJ1-1	TRBV24-1	-	TRBD1	TGTGCCACCAGTGACCGACAGGGTCAGAACACTGAAGCTTTCTTT	CATSDRQGQNTEAFF
TRBJ2-1	TRBV30	-	-	TGTGCCTGGAGTGTGGAGGGGAGGTCCTACAATGAGCAGTTCTTC	CAWSVEGRSYNEQFF
TRBJ1-6	TRBV27	once	-	TGTGCCAGCACCCACGACGGGGATTCCCCCCTCCACTTT	CASTHDGDSPLHF
TRBJ1-2	TRBV6-5	few	TRBD1	TGTGCCAGCAGGAAGGGACAGGGGTTTGGCTACACCTTC	CASRKGQGFGYTF
TRBJ2-1	TRBV2	-	TRBD2	TGTGCCAGCACCCTGGGGACTAGCGGGGCGAATGAGCAGTTCTTC	CASTLGTSGANEQFF
TRBJ1-5	TRBV19	-	-	TGTGCCAGTAGTATGCTTTGGGCAGGCGGGAGCAATCAGCCCCAGCATTTT	CASSMLWAGGSNQPQHF
TRBJ2-7	TRBV6-1	-	-	TGTGCCAGCAGTGAATCACAGAGGGACTACGAGCAGTACTTC	CASSESQRDYEQYF
TRBJ1-2	TRBV7-2	-	TRBD1	TGTGCCAGCAGCTTAGTGACAGGGAATGGCTACACCTTC	CASSLVTGNGYTF
TRBJ2-2	TRBV19	-	-	TGTGCCAGTAGTCCACGGGGCGGGGAGCTGTTTTTT	CASSPRGGELFF
TRBJ1-1	TRBV20-1	-	-	TGCAGTGCTAGAGAGGTCCGGGAAGCTTTCTTT	CSAREVREAFF
TRBJ2-2	TRBV27	once	-	TGTGCCAGCAGTGCGGGGCTGGGCACCGGGGAGCTGTTTTTT	CASSAGLGTGELFF
TRBJ1-2	TRBV29-1	-	-	TGCAGCGTAGCAGGGTCGGGAGCTAACTATGGCTACACCTTC	CSVAGSGANYGYTF